This is a list of T cell receptor beta chains from one sample in a study of shared clonotypes between healthy human individuals. Sequencing used immunoSEQ multiplex PCR; TCRdb keeps in-frame clones, though not all of them. The repertoire holds about 1 million clones, with around 76% as singletons. The specimen was memory CD4+ T cells sorted from blood. These receptors all come from a man aged 18 to 29 in good health. Both conserved end residues are part of each CDR3. Each record gives: CDR3 protein, CDR3 DNA, clone size, J gene, D gene, V gene. The D gene is left open where the match is weak. Rows may omit the clone size; those that give it use once, few, many or a size class.

CASSWTGMGGYTF TGTGCCAGCAGTTGGACAGGGATGGGTGGCTACACCTTC . TRBJ1-2 TRBD1 TRBV6-5
CATSREQTGPSGEQYF TGTGCCACCAGCAGAGAGCAGACAGGACCCTCGGGCGAGCAGTACTTC . TRBJ2-7 . TRBV15
CASSEKGGWHGYTF TGTGCCAGCAGCGAGAAGGGGGGGTGGCATGGCTACACCTTC . TRBJ1-2 . TRBV7-8
CASSSASGTLNYEQYF TGTGCCAGCAGCTCCGCTAGCGGGACCTTAAACTACGAGCAGTACTTC once TRBJ2-7 TRBD2 TRBV7-2
CASSQGEKLFF TGCGCCAGCAGTCAAGGGGAAAAACTGTTTTTT . TRBJ1-4 . TRBV10-1
CASSRLGDSGNTIYF TGTGCCAGCAGCCGCTTGGGGGACTCTGGAAACACCATATATTTT . TRBJ1-3 . TRBV5-4
CATSKGRDWASNQPQHF TGTGCCACCTCCAAGGGGAGGGACTGGGCTAGCAATCAGCCCCAGCATTTT . TRBJ1-5 . TRBV19
CSVDFLRRALYNEQFF TGCAGCGTTGATTTTCTGAGACGGGCGCTTTACAATGAGCAGTTCTTC . TRBJ2-1 . TRBV29-1
CASSFRQDTEAFF TGTGCCAGCAGCTTTAGGCAGGACACTGAAGCTTTCTTT . TRBJ1-1 . TRBV7-9
CASSPNTLGEQFF TGTGCCAGCAGCCCGAACACTCTAGGTGAGCAGTTCTTC . TRBJ2-1 . TRBV7-9
CASTWEGRGEQFF TGTGCCAGTACCTGGGAAGGGCGGGGTGAGCAGTTCTTC . TRBJ2-1 . TRBV19
CASSEVAGAGETQYF TGCGCCAGCAGTGAGGTAGCGGGGGCGGGGGAGACCCAGTACTTC . TRBJ2-5 TRBD2 TRBV10-2
CASGDSYTGELFF TGCGCCAGCGGCGACAGCTACACCGGGGAGCTGTTTTTT . TRBJ2-2 . TRBV5-1
CASTSTGTLRQPQHF TGTGCCAGCACCTCGACAGGCACCTTAAGGCAGCCCCAGCATTTT . TRBJ1-5 . TRBV6-1
CASSLDNSNYGYTF TGTGCCAGCAGCTTGGATAACTCTAACTATGGCTACACCTTC once TRBJ1-2 . TRBV5-4
CASRLGSENTEAFF TGCGCCAGCAGACTTGGTTCGGAGAACACTGAAGCTTTCTTT few TRBJ1-1 . TRBV5-1
CASSPQTQETQYF TGTGCCAGTAGTCCCCAGACTCAAGAGACCCAGTACTTC . TRBJ2-5 . TRBV19